These T cell receptor beta chains were read from a single sample in a study of technical replicates of blood from several donors. Method: immunoSEQ multiplex PCR; TCRdb's copy keeps in-frame clones and lacks some. This sample has under 90,000 clones, with around 96% found just once. The sequenced material came from T cells isolated from PBMCs. All receptors derive from a human donor in good health. The CDR3 runs from the conserved cysteine through the conserved F or W. Fields, in order: clone size, V gene, D gene, J gene, CDR3 protein, CDR3 DNA. A D gene is named only where the DNA matches it firmly. Size is omitted from some rows. Given values are once, few, many or a class for expanded clones.

clone size: .
V gene: TRBV9
D gene: .
J gene: TRBJ1-5
CDR3 protein: CASSVEVTGQPQHF
CDR3 DNA: TGTGCCAGCAGCGTAGAGGTCACCGGGCAGCCCCAGCATTTT

clone size: .
V gene: TRBV10-3
D gene: TRBD1
J gene: TRBJ1-1
CDR3 protein: CAIRTFNLQGTTEAFF
CDR3 DNA: TGTGCCATCAGGACTTTCAACTTACAGGGGACCACTGAAGCTTTCTTT

clone size: few
V gene: TRBV29-1
D gene: .
J gene: TRBJ2-7
CDR3 protein: CSVRDSRYEQYF
CDR3 DNA: TGCAGCGTGCGGGACAGCCGATACGAGCAGTACTTC

clone size: once
V gene: TRBV6-5
D gene: .
J gene: TRBJ1-1
CDR3 protein: CASSLGRGDTEAFF
CDR3 DNA: TGTGCCAGCAGTCTCGGTCGTGGAGACACTGAAGCTTTCTTT

clone size: .
V gene: TRBV12-5
D gene: TRBD2
J gene: TRBJ2-1
CDR3 protein: CASGNLGGRGSYNEQFF
CDR3 DNA: TGTGCTAGTGGCAACCTTGGCGGGAGGGGTTCCTACAATGAGCAGTTCTTC

clone size: once
V gene: TRBV30
D gene: TRBD1
J gene: TRBJ1-2
CDR3 protein: CAWIWTRGFSYGYTF
CDR3 DNA: TGTGCCTGGATCTGGACCAGGGGGTTCTCCTATGGCTACACCTTC

clone size: .
V gene: TRBV9
D gene: TRBD1
J gene: TRBJ1-2
CDR3 protein: CASSGIGDSSYGYTF
CDR3 DNA: TGTGCCAGCAGCGGAATTGGGGACAGCTCATATGGCTACACCTTC

clone size: .
V gene: TRBV7-9
D gene: .
J gene: TRBJ1-1
CDR3 protein: CASSPQGITLMNTEAFF
CDR3 DNA: TGTGCCAGCAGCCCCCAGGGGATTACTCTCATGAACACTGAAGCTTTCTTT

clone size: .
V gene: TRBV29-1
D gene: .
J gene: TRBJ2-7
CDR3 protein: CSVSLMDIDYEQYF
CDR3 DNA: TGCAGCGTTTCTCTCATGGACATAGACTACGAGCAGTACTTC

clone size: .
V gene: TRBV5-4
D gene: .
J gene: TRBJ2-5
CDR3 protein: CASSLEESRETQYF
CDR3 DNA: TGTGCCAGCAGCTTGGAGGAATCGCGGGAGACCCAGTACTTC

clone size: .
V gene: TRBV27
D gene: TRBD2
J gene: TRBJ2-7
CDR3 protein: CASSLASSGGEQYF
CDR3 DNA: TGTGCCAGCAGTTTAGCGTCTAGCGGGGGGGAGCAGTACTTC

clone size: .
V gene: TRBV7-3
D gene: .
J gene: TRBJ2-2
CDR3 protein: CASSVGVAGELFF
CDR3 DNA: TGTGCCAGCAGCGTAGGAGTGGCCGGGGAGCTGTTTTTT

clone size: .
V gene: TRBV27
D gene: .
J gene: TRBJ2-1
CDR3 protein: CASSPYTQGLPLYNPRSYNEQFF
CDR3 DNA: TGTGCCAGCAGTCCTTACACGCAGGGACTCCCCCTCTATAACCCTCGCTCCTACAATGAGCAGTTCTTC

clone size: .
V gene: TRBV6-5
D gene: .
J gene: TRBJ1-1
CDR3 protein: CASSYQGFTTEAFF
CDR3 DNA: TGTGCCAGCAGTTATCAGGGGTTTACCACTGAAGCTTTCTTT

clone size: once
V gene: TRBV10-2
D gene: TRBD2
J gene: TRBJ2-7
CDR3 protein: CASSERGSGRMGSYEQYF
CDR3 DNA: TGCGCCAGCAGTGAGCGGGGTAGCGGGAGGATGGGTTCCTACGAGCAGTACTTC

clone size: .
V gene: TRBV2
D gene: TRBD2
J gene: TRBJ2-7
CDR3 protein: CASSDLRGDSYEQYF
CDR3 DNA: TGTGCCAGCAGTGATCTGCGGGGGGACTCCTACGAGCAGTACTTC

clone size: few
V gene: TRBV7-9
D gene: TRBD1
J gene: TRBJ1-2
CDR3 protein: CASSPQGGDGYTF
CDR3 DNA: TGTGCCAGCAGCCCACAGGGGGGAGATGGCTACACCTTC

clone size: .
V gene: TRBV19
D gene: .
J gene: TRBJ1-1
CDR3 protein: CASSIAGSGGTEAFF
CDR3 DNA: TGTGCCAGTAGTATAGCGGGTAGCGGGGGCACTGAAGCTTTCTTT

clone size: .
V gene: TRBV27
D gene: .
J gene: TRBJ1-1
CDR3 protein: CASSLGGLNTEAFF
CDR3 DNA: TGTGCCAGCAGTTTGGGGGGGTTGAACACTGAAGCTTTCTTT

clone size: .
V gene: TRBV5-4
D gene: .
J gene: TRBJ2-1
CDR3 protein: CASSLGANEQFF
CDR3 DNA: TGTGCCAGCAGCTTGGGGGCCAATGAGCAGTTCTTC

clone size: .
V gene: TRBV5-1
D gene: TRBD1
J gene: TRBJ1-1
CDR3 protein: CASSSQGGLMNTEAFF
CDR3 DNA: TGCGCCAGCAGCTCACAGGGGGGGCTAATGAACACTGAAGCTTTCTTT

clone size: .
V gene: TRBV13
D gene: TRBD2
J gene: TRBJ2-7
CDR3 protein: CASSLVGGKVDEQYF
CDR3 DNA: TGTGCCAGCAGCTTAGTGGGGGGGAAGGTCGACGAGCAGTACTTC

clone size: .
V gene: TRBV19
D gene: .
J gene: TRBJ2-7
CDR3 protein: CARPGQEGYEQYF
CDR3 DNA: TGTGCCCGCCCCGGACAGGAGGGCTACGAGCAGTACTTC

clone size: .
V gene: TRBV25-1
D gene: TRBD1
J gene: TRBJ2-7
CDR3 protein: CASSDPPQRTGKYF
CDR3 DNA: TGTGCCAGCAGTGATCCCCCTCAACGGACAGGGAAGTACTTC

clone size: .
V gene: TRBV2
D gene: .
J gene: TRBJ1-1
CDR3 protein: CASTPGGFAEAFF
CDR3 DNA: TGTGCCAGCACCCCGGGGGGCTTCGCTGAAGCTTTCTTT

clone size: .
V gene: TRBV9
D gene: TRBD1
J gene: TRBJ1-2
CDR3 protein: CASSVEVGQGFGYTF
CDR3 DNA: TGTGCCAGCAGCGTAGAGGTGGGACAGGGGTTTGGCTACACCTTC